A single sample is the source of the 23 T cell receptor beta chains below, sequenced in a study of control samples from healthy donors and cancer patients. Sequenced by immunoSEQ multiplex PCR; TCRdb stores in-frame clones only, minus some. Among 63,000 or so clones listed, over 70% were seen once. Specimen: blood. Receptor source: a man between 45 and 60 years old in good health.

The chain combines TRBV5-4 with TRBJ1-5; possible D gene TRBD1, 5 bases. Trimming took 2 bases from V and 4 from J, leaving 10 bases between them. CDR3 length equals 14 residues. Germline CDR1 is SGHNT and CDR2 is YYREEE (reference sequence). The CDR3 nucleotides read TGTGCCAGCAGCTTTAAGGGGCCGAATCAGCCCCAGCATTTT. The encoded protein is CASSFKGPNQPQHF.

The chain couples TRBV9 to TRBJ1-1; 8 nucleotides align to TRBD1. Germline V gene lookup returns CDR1 SGDLS and CDR2 YYNGEE. The V gene end was trimmed by 3 bases and the J gene end by 4 bases; junction bases not matched to a gene: 5. The CDR3 extends over 14 amino acids. CDR3 amino acids: CASSASTGVTEAFF. CDR3 nucleotides: TGTGCCAGCAGCGCCTCGACAGGGGTCACTGAAGCTTTCTTT.

The rearrangement uses TRBV7-3 and TRBJ1-2; D ambiguous. V shed 2 bases and J shed 2 bases, with 6 bases lying between them. The CDR3 length is 13 residues. Germline V CDR1 and CDR2: SGHTA, FQGTGA. The CDR3, as DNA: TGTGCCAGCAGCTTAGCTGGGAACTATGGCTACACCTTC. Its protein product is CASSLAGNYGYTF.

This clone was seen a few times. The gene calls are TRBV7-3 and TRBJ2-7; no definite D call. CDR3 length: 12 amino acids. Trimming cost V 2 bases and J 7 bases, with 9 bases left between them. Germline assignment: CDR1 SGHTA and CDR2 FQGTGA. CDR3 region: CASSLVDGEQYF. CDR3 in DNA: TGTGCCAGCAGCTTAGTTGATGGGGAGCAGTACTTC. Full variable domain (rest looked up from reference TRBV7-3 and TRBJ2-7): GAGVSQTPSNKVTEKGKYVELRCDPISGHTALYWYRQSLGQGPEFLIYFQGTGAADDSGLPNDRFFAVRPEGSVSTLKIQRTERGDSAVYLCASSLVDGEQYFGPGTRLTVT.

The chain employs TRBV27 and TRBJ2-1; the D gene could be TRBD1 or TRBD2 (5 bases each). V lost 4 bases, J lost 10 bases, and 11 bases lay in between. This CDR3 has 12 residues. CDR1 is MNHEY and CDR2 is SMNVEV in the germline V gene (reference sequence). DNA of the CDR3: TGTGCCAGCAGTTCCGGGTGGGGGGAGCAGTTCTTC. This gives the protein CASSSGWGEQFF.

As DNA, the CDR3 is TGTGCCAGCAGTTTAGGGGCAGGGAGGGTCTATGGCTACACCTTC. This gives the protein CASSLGAGRVYGYTF. This chain joins TRBV27 and TRBJ1-2; TRBD1 might be the D (5 bases). CDR3 length: 15 residues. Per the germline V gene, CDR1 is MNHEY and CDR2 is SMNVEV (reference sequence). The V and J ends lost 2 bases and 4 bases respectively, with 14 bases between them.

The chain joins TRBV19 to TRBJ1-1; D remains unclear. The CDR3 runs to 13 residues. V was clipped by 2 bases and J by 8 bases, with 12 bases between them. Looked up from germline, CDR1 is LNHDA and CDR2 is SQIVND (reference sequence). In nucleotides, the CDR3 is TGTGCCAGTAGTATAAGGTCTTTGGCAGAAGCTTTCTTT. This encodes CASSIRSLAEAFF.

The rearrangement links TRBV19 to TRBJ2-7; D is perhaps TRBD2 (5 bases). Trimming took off 6 bases at V and 0 bases at J, with 12 bases between the two ends. This CDR3 is 14 amino acids long. Germline values: CDR1 LNHDA, CDR2 SQIVND (reference sequence). Written as DNA, the CDR3 is TGTGCCAGTAGGATCACTGCGGGCTCCTACGAGCAGTACTTC. Protein product: CASRITAGSYEQYF.

V and J are TRBV3-1 (or the pseudogene TRBV3-2) and TRBJ2-1; D is ambiguous. Germline CDR1 reads LGHDT; CDR2 reads YNNKEL (reference sequence). V was shortened by 1 base and J by 0 bases, with 7 bases between the two germline ends. CDR3 length: 15 residues. As DNA, the CDR3 is TGTGCCAGCAGCCAAGTCCCTGGCTCCTACAATGAGCAGTTCTTC. Translating it yields CASSQVPGSYNEQFF.

The chain has TRBV30 and TRBJ2-7, with D tentatively TRBD1 or TRBD2 (6 bases each). This CDR3 spans 14 amino acids. The V gene's germline CDR1 is GTSNPN and CDR2 SVGIG (reference sequence). V lost 3 bases, J lost 4 bases, and 16 bases lay in between. This CDR3 is CAWRGLGGTYEQYF. Written as DNA, the CDR3 is TGTGCCTGGAGGGGTTTGGGGGGCACGTACGAGCAGTACTTC.

V gene TRBV5-4 combines with J gene TRBJ1-1; D uncertain. Trimming took 7 bases from V and 4 from J, leaving 8 bases between them. This CDR3 contains 11 residues. Germline V gene lookup returns CDR1 SGHNT and CDR2 YYREEE (reference sequence). The CDR3, as DNA: TGTGCCAGCGGGGAGTTCACTGAAGCTTTCTTT. Protein product: CASGEFTEAFF.

CDR3 nucleotides: TGTGCCAGCAGTTTGGCCCCGAATCAGCCCCAGCATTTT. Residues: CASSLAPNQPQHF. This chain joins TRBV2 and TRBJ1-5; D uncertain. The CDR3 totals 13 residues. The germline gives CDR1 SNHLY, CDR2 FYNNEI. Trimming took 5 bases from V and 4 from J, leaving 9 bases between them.

V usage is TRBV5-6 and J usage is TRBJ2-7, with 12 positions matching TRBD2. The V segment lost 0 bases and the J segment 0 bases; nucleotides outside the gene matches: 4. The CDR3 length is 17 residues. Germline loops: CDR1 SGHDT, CDR2 YYEEEE. The DNA of the CDR3 is TGTGCCAGCAGCTTGGGACTAGCGGGGGCTAGCTCCTACGAGCAGTACTTC. It yields the protein CASSLGLAGASSYEQYF.

The rearrangement links TRBV2 to TRBJ1-2; D is unclear. V lost 6 bases and J 8 bases, leaving 13 bases between the germline ends. Germline-derived CDR1 and CDR2 are SNHLY and FYNNEI. This CDR3 has 12 amino acids. The CDR3 is CASSALRRGYTF. The CDR3 DNA is TGTGCCAGCAGCGCCCTTAGGCGGGGCTACACCTTC.

The V call is TRBV12-5, the J call TRBJ2-1; TRBD2 is a possible D gene (5 bases). The CDR3 is 14 residues long. The germline CDR1 and CDR2 sequences are LGHNT and FRNRAP. V gave up 6 bases and J gave up 6 bases, with 15 bases separating them. The CDR3 loop reads CASGFGGWVNEQFF. CDR3 DNA: TGTGCTAGTGGGTTTGGAGGATGGGTCAATGAGCAGTTCTTC.

The table lists this clone with a few counts. The genes are TRBV6-5 and TRBJ2-1; D tentatively reads TRBD1 or TRBD2 (5 bases each). CDR3 size: 16 residues. Germline CDR1 reads MNHEY; CDR2 reads SVGAGI. With 0 bases removed from V and 7 bases from J, the gap between germline ends came to 16 bases. DNA of the CDR3: TGTGCCAGCAGTTACTCCGGACTCCTAGGGGTTAATGAGCAGTTCTTC. It translates to CASSYSGLLGVNEQFF.

This clone was seen a few times. The chain uses TRBV30 and TRBJ2-7, with TRBD2 identical over 10 bases. The CDR3 has 14 residues. Germline assignment: CDR1 GTSNPN and CDR2 SVGIG (reference sequence). The V and J ends lost 0 bases and 5 bases, in that order; junction bases with no gene match: 4. DNA for the CDR3: TGTGCCTGGAGTGTACCTAGCGGGGGACACGAGCAGTACTTC. Amino acids: CAWSVPSGGHEQYF.

There are a few counts of this clone. The chain couples TRBV5-6 to TRBJ2-7; 10 nucleotides align to TRBD1. V gave up 3 bases and J gave up 3 bases; unmatched junction bases: 6. This CDR3 region has 15 residues. The germline V gene has CDR1 SGHDT and CDR2 YYEEEE. For the CDR3, the DNA is TGTGCCAGCAGCTCTTCCGGGACAGGGGTCTACGAGCAGTACTTC. It yields the protein CASSSSGTGVYEQYF.

J is TRBJ1-1 and V is TRBV24-1, with D tentatively TRBD1 (6 bases). The germline CDR1 and CDR2 sequences are KGHDR and SFDVKD. V gave up 2 bases and J gave up 4 bases, with 10 bases separating them. The CDR3 consists of 14 residues. CDR3 sequence (DNA): TGTGCCACCAGTGATTATCCACAGGGCACTGAAGCTTTCTTT. Its protein is CATSDYPQGTEAFF.

The chain has TRBV5-1 and TRBJ1-5; D is possibly TRBD1 (6 bases). Trimming shortened V by 0 bases and J by 2 bases, and 12 bases separated the two germline ends. The CDR3 is 16 residues long. Germline assignment: CDR1 SGHRS and CDR2 YFSETQ. CDR3 coding DNA: TGCGCCAGCAGCTTGGCAGGGGTCCAGGGCAATCAGCCCCAGCATTTT. This gives the protein CASSLAGVQGNQPQHF.

This clone was seen a handful of times. The rearrangement uses TRBV3-1 (or the pseudogene TRBV3-2) and TRBJ1-2; D ambiguous. This CDR3 has 13 amino acids. V lost 4 bases and J 4 bases, leaving 10 bases between the germline ends. Germline V lookup: CDR1 LGHDT, CDR2 YNNKEL (reference sequence). CDR3 coding DNA: TGTGCCAGCAGCCCGTTGGGCATCTATGGCTACACCTTC. Amino acid sequence: CASSPLGIYGYTF.

This sequence joins TRBV30 and TRBJ1-5; a weak D match, TRBD1 (5 bases). Deletions cut 7 bases from V and 2 bases from J, with 15 bases between. The germline V gene has CDR1 GTSNPN and CDR2 SVGIG (reference sequence). The CDR3 has 14 amino acids. CDR3 bases: TGTGCCTTTACAGGAGGGTCCGGCAATCAGCCCCAGCATTTT. This sequence encodes CAFTGGSGNQPQHF.

This chain joins TRBV24-1 and TRBJ1-4; weak D call: TRBD1 (6 bases). This CDR3 comprises 19 residues. Germline V lookup: CDR1 KGHDR, CDR2 SFDVKD. Trimming took off 5 bases at V and 4 bases at J, with 25 bases between the two ends. The CDR3 sequence is CATSGKGVTVGGLNEKLFF. CDR3 coding DNA: TGTGCCACCAGTGGGAAAGGGGTAACGGTGGGGGGCCTTAATGAAAAACTGTTTTTT.